Presented here are 5 T cell receptor beta chains from one specimen sequenced in a study of beta chain features in type 1 diabetes. The study's findings and limits: All four CD4+ subsets from Type 1 diabetes patients carried moderately but significantly shorter TCRB CDR3s.

Their cognate antigens are unknown. Expressed TCRB transcripts were sequenced after all isolated RNA was converted to cDNA. Sequenced by immunoSEQ multiplex PCR; TCRdb stores in-frame clones only, minus some. The data hold some 270,000 clones, with around 9.9% observed a single time. Sequenced sample: naive CD4+ T cells from blood. Receptors originate from a man aged 25 to 40 with type 1 diabetes.

This clone has just a few counts. This rearrangement joins TRBV28 to TRBJ2-7, with 9 bases fitting TRBD1. Germline V gene lookup returns CDR1 MDHEN and CDR2 SYDVKM. The CDR3 is made up of 14 amino acids. Trimming took 7 bases from V and 6 from J; bases not matched to a gene: 10. The CDR3 sequence is CASTPGTGMSEQYF. The CDR3 DNA reads TGTGCCAGCACCCCCGGGACAGGGATGTCCGAGCAGTACTTC.

A few counts support this clone. V is TRBV7-9 and J is TRBJ2-7; 9 bases line up with TRBD2. With V trimmed by 5 bases and J by 2 bases, 7 bases remained unmatched. The CDR3 runs to 15 residues. The V gene's germline CDR1 is SEHNR and CDR2 FQNEAQ (reference sequence). CDR3 sequence (DNA): TGTGCCAGCAGCCCCCCCGGACTAGCGACCTACGAGCAGTACTTC. Translation gives CASSPPGLATYEQYF.

The rearrangement uses TRBV4-2 and TRBJ2-2; 14 nucleotides match TRBD2. The CDR3 has 17 residues. The V and J ends lost 3 bases and 9 bases, in that order; junction bases with no gene match: 9. Germline V gene data show CDR1 as LGHNA and CDR2 as YNFKEQ. The CDR3 loop reads CASSQTPGTSGGRELFF. Written as DNA, the CDR3 is TGTGCCAGCAGCCAGACTCCGGGGACTAGCGGGGGTAGGGAGCTGTTTTTT.

This chain connects TRBV5-1 to TRBJ2-1; 11 nucleotides line up with TRBD2. The germline V gene has CDR1 SGHRS and CDR2 YFSETQ. This CDR3 is 16 amino acids long. After removal of 4 bases from V and 4 bases from J, the junction contained 7 bases not matched to a gene. In DNA, the CDR3 is TGCGCCAGCAGCCCTCATAGCGGGGGGGCTTACAATGAGCAGTTCTTC. Protein: CASSPHSGGAYNEQFF.

In this sample, this clone turned up a few times. This sequence joins TRBV9 and TRBJ1-2, with 7 bases matching TRBD1. V trimming: 2 bases; J trimming: 0 bases; junction bases outside the gene matches: 4. Germline-derived CDR1 and CDR2 are SGDLS and YYNGEE. The CDR3 is made up of 15 amino acids. The CDR3 spells CASSVRDRTNYGYTF. The CDR3, as DNA: TGTGCCAGCAGCGTCCGGGACAGAACTAACTATGGCTACACCTTC.